This TCR beta chain emerged from a study of blood T cell repertoires in COVID-19. Overall study: Material from acute and convalescent COVID-19 was sourced from the United States, Italy and Spain. PBMCs, B-cell-depleted T cells, or T cells were the source of the cDNA or gDNA that made up the material.

V shed 4 bases, J shed 7 bases, and the junction held 9 bases outside the gene matches. In germline, CDR1 is SGHRS, CDR2 YFSETQ. The CDR3 is made up of 16 amino acids. In the original processing: Amplifying reference gene primers gave estimates of nucleated cell counts. Here immunoSEQ multiplex PCR was the method, and the copy in TCRdb shows in-frame clones only, minus some. The V and J calls and the clone size are those of that table, but D and trimming were determined from the DNA. The profile shows roughly 160,000 clones, around 83% of them singletons. V and J are TRBV5-1 and TRBJ1-6; 9 bases are a match to TRBD1. This TCR derives from a woman in her 70s who had recovered from COVID-19. Sequenced: peripheral blood. In nucleotides, the CDR3 is TGCGCCAGCAGCCCGGACCCCGGGACAGGGAATTCACCCCTCCACTTT. Its translation is CASSPDPGTGNSPLHF. Full variable domain (rest looked up from reference TRBV5-1 and TRBJ1-6): KAGVTQTPRYLIKTRGQQVTLSCSPISGHRSVSWYQQTPGQGLQFLFEYFSETQRNKGNFPGRFSGRQFSNSRSEMNVSTLELGDSALYLCASSPDPGTGNSPLHFGNGTRLTVT.